The text below deals with one T cell receptor (beta chain). What it binds is not known. This record comes from a study of T cell repertoires in cytomegalovirus infection. On the study more broadly: Public TCR beta signatures were indicative of both CMV infection and a matching HLA type. The study's findings and limits: CMV-specific TCR beta clonotypes restricted by HLA-C dominated the ex vivo response.

Germline V gives CDR1 KGHSH, CDR2 LQKENI. The CDR3 consists of 16 residues. The V gene end was trimmed by 5 bases and the J gene end by 7 bases; junction bases not matched to a gene: 14. Via MiXCR, TCRdb re-called the reads, giving one row per CDR3 protein. The table lists 600,000 to 800,000 distinct CDR3 sequences, roughly 26% of them singletons. This clonotype was sampled from a human donor in good health (CMV status not recorded). Some clones in this sample may be carry-over from other donors' samples. The chain joins TRBV18 to TRBJ1-5; 7 bases fit TRBD1. Source material: CD8+ T cells from PBMCs. CDR3 nucleotides: TGTGCCAGCTCAGAAGACAGGGTAGGTTCACGGCAGCCCCAGCATTTT. This codes for CASSEDRVGSRQPQHF.